This T cell receptor (beta chain) was captured by sequencing in a study of blood T cell repertoires in COVID-19. Overall study: Specimens from acute and convalescent COVID-19 originated in the United States, Italy and Spain. Sources were T cells, B-cell-depleted T cells, or PBMCs; the material itself was cDNA or gDNA.

In germline, CDR1 is MNHEY, CDR2 SVGAGI. V was trimmed by 6 bases and J by 1 base, leaving 10 bases between them. The CDR3 contains 15 residues. As processed by the authors: Cell counts per sample came from amplifying reference gene primers. Clones were read by immunoSEQ multiplex PCR, and TCRdb kept only the in-frame ones, dropping some. V, J and clone size derive from that table, while D and trimming were established from the DNA sequence. The sample carries about 70,000 clones, more than 80% recorded once. The sample was peripheral blood. The clonotype was recovered from a woman older than 75 with active or convalescent COVID-19. The chain uses TRBV6-5 and TRBJ2-6; tentative D call: TRBD1 (5 bases). The CDR3 coding sequence is TGTGCCAGCAGCCGACAGAGGTCTGGGGCCAACGTCCTGACTTTC. This translates into CASSRQRSGANVLTF.